This T cell receptor beta chain was identified during a study of shared clonotypes between healthy human individuals. This CDR3 is built from 12 residues. Germline loops: CDR1 SQVTM, CDR2 ANQGSEA. TCRdb's table, derived via immunoSEQ multiplex PCR, lists solely in-frame clones and lacks some. The sample has hundreds of thousands of clones, about 74% seen once. Comments on this clone: No antigen is known for it.

Notes on the study in general: Researchers sampled only blood; tissue repertoires likely differ. Relative to memory subsets, naive subsets generally showed larger estimated richness. Among non-shared clonotypes, generation probabilities were lower than among those shared by all four donors.

The clonotype originates from a woman aged 25 to 39 in good health. Sequencing was done on a sample of memory CD4+ T cells sorted from blood. Subset of the sample: CD45RA-negative fraction. The chain is built from TRBV29-1 and TRBJ2-3; D uncertain. For the CDR3, the DNA is TGCACCGATCGTCTCGCCGGGGATACGCAGTATTTT. It codes for CTDRLAGDTQYF.